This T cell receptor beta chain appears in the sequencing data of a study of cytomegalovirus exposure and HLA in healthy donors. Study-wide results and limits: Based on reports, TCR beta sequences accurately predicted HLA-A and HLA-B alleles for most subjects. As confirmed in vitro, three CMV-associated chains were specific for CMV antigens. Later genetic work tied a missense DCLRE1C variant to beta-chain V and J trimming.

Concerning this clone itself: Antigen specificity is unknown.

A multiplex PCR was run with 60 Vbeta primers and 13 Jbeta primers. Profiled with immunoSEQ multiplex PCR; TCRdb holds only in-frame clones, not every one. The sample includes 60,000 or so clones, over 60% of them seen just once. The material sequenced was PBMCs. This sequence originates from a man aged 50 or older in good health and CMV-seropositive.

CDR3: CASSLPRWGQDYGYTF. The CDR3 nucleotides are TGTGCCAGCAGCCTCCCCCGCTGGGGACAGGATTATGGCTACACCTTC. V gene TRBV21-1 combines with J gene TRBJ1-2; TRBD1, the D gene given by the table, was not confirmed from the DNA. TRBV21-1 is reported as a pseudogene. The CDR3 is 16 residues long.